A selection of T cell receptor beta chains follows, all from one sample in a study of blood T cell repertoires in COVID-19. Data came from immunoSEQ multiplex PCR; TCRdb stores just in-frame clones and leaves some out. The sample has around 200,000 clones; roughly 89% are singletons. Sequences were obtained from peripheral blood. Source of these receptors: a man in his fifties or sixties who had recovered from COVID-19. CDR3s include the opening cysteine and the closing phenylalanine or tryptophan. A D gene is named only where the DNA matches it firmly. Only part of the rows carry a size: once, few, many, or a class if the clone is expanded.

CDR3 protein	CDR3 DNA	D gene	clone size	V gene	J gene
CASSYEVGLSTDTQYF	TGTGCCAGCAGTTACGAAGTTGGGCTCTCCACAGATACGCAGTATTTT	NA	NA	TRBV6-2/TRBV6-3	TRBJ2-3
CASSLGGGANEQFF	TGCGCCAGCAGCTTGGGCGGGGGGGCCAATGAGCAGTTCTTC	TRBD2	NA	TRBV5-1	TRBJ2-1
CASSQDGRKGAQFF	TGTGCCAGCAGCCAAGATGGGAGGAAAGGGGCGCAGTTCTTC	NA	NA	TRBV4-2	TRBJ2-1
CAISLAYEQYF	TGTGCCATATCCCTCGCCTACGAGCAGTACTTC	NA	NA	TRBV6-5	TRBJ2-7
CASRMTGINEKLFF	TGTGCCAGTAGGATGACGGGGATTAATGAAAAACTGTTTTTT	NA	NA	TRBV6-5	TRBJ1-4
CAGPGTSSTYEQYF	TGTGCCGGGCCCGGTACTAGCAGTACCTACGAGCAGTACTTC	NA	NA	TRBV21-1	TRBJ2-7
CARSDTSASGEGDTQYF	TGCGCCAGGAGTGATACGTCGGCTAGCGGGGAGGGAGATACGCAGTATTTT	TRBD2	once	TRBV10-2	TRBJ2-3
CSALKAAATYEQYF	TGCAGCGCACTCAAAGCGGCTGCCACCTACGAGCAGTACTTC	NA	NA	TRBV29-1	TRBJ2-7
CASSPGVGGRYSNQPQHF	TGCGCCAGCAGCCCTGGAGTAGGGGGAAGATATAGCAATCAGCCCCAGCATTTT	NA	NA	TRBV5-1	TRBJ1-5
CASSHSGAGTEAFF	TGTGCCAGCAGCCATTCAGGGGCGGGCACTGAAGCTTTCTTT	NA	NA	TRBV3-1/TRBV3-2	TRBJ1-1
CASSLGQGYVQPQHF	TGTGCCAGTAGTCTGGGACAGGGGTACGTACAGCCCCAGCATTTT	TRBD1	NA	TRBV19	TRBJ1-5
CASSERGVQETQYF	TGTGCCAGCAGTGAGCGGGGGGTTCAAGAGACCCAGTACTTC	TRBD2	NA	TRBV2	TRBJ2-5
CASSPGTGSAFF	TGTGCCAGCAGTCCCGGGACAGGGTCGGCTTTCTTT	TRBD1	NA	TRBV27	TRBJ1-1
CASSVVNSLNTEAFF	TGTGCCAGCAGCGTAGTAAACAGCCTGAACACTGAAGCTTTCTTT	NA	NA	TRBV9	TRBJ1-1
CATRGGVQANSNQPQHF	TGTGCCACCCGGGGGGGCGTCCAGGCTAATAGCAATCAGCCCCAGCATTTT	NA	NA	TRBV19	TRBJ1-5
CASSVRLAFEQYF	TGTGCCAGCAGTGTAAGACTAGCTTTCGAGCAGTACTTC	TRBD2	NA	TRBV2	TRBJ2-7
CASSSGTTSTDTQYF	TGCGCCAGCAGTTCTGGCACTACTAGCACAGATACGCAGTATTTT	NA	NA	TRBV4-3	TRBJ2-3
CASVEVAGGPYNEQFF	TGCGCCAGCGTTGAGGTAGCGGGAGGGCCTTACAATGAGCAGTTCTTC	TRBD2	NA	TRBV5-1	TRBJ2-1
CASSPARGGSEQFF	TGTGCCAGCAGCCCAGCGCGGGGGGGCAGTGAGCAGTTCTTC	TRBD2	NA	TRBV14	TRBJ2-1
CASSIDFGAGVTNEQFF	TGTGCCAGTAGTATAGATTTCGGTGCGGGAGTTACCAATGAGCAGTTCTTC	TRBD2	NA	TRBV19	TRBJ2-1
CSALPGLSTYEQYF	TGCAGCGCCTTACCGGGACTATCGACCTACGAGCAGTACTTC	TRBD2	NA	TRBV29-1	TRBJ2-7
CASSDSRESSTDTQYF	TGTGCCAGCAGTGACTCGCGGGAATCTAGCACAGATACGCAGTATTTT	NA	NA	TRBV6-4	TRBJ2-3
CASSYFSGGDTGELFF	TGTGCCAGCAGTTACTTCTCGGGGGGAGACACCGGGGAGCTGTTTTTT	TRBD2	NA	TRBV6-5	TRBJ2-2
CAWSPLSSYNSPLHF	TGTGCCTGGAGTCCCCTGAGCTCCTATAATTCACCCCTCCACTTT	NA	NA	TRBV30	TRBJ1-6
CATSRGSTGNEQYF	TGTGCCACCAGCAGAGGGTCGACAGGGAACGAGCAGTACTTC	TRBD1	few	TRBV15	TRBJ2-7
CASTIRSQETQYF	TGTGCCAGCACTATACGGAGTCAAGAGACCCAGTACTTC	NA	NA	TRBV3-1/TRBV3-2	TRBJ2-5
CASTAGWVVGGELFF	TGTGCCAGTACCGCGGGTTGGGTGGTTGGCGGGGAGCTGTTTTTT	NA	few	TRBV19	TRBJ2-2
CAWSAGTADTQYF	TGTGCCTGGAGCGCCGGGACAGCAGATACGCAGTATTTT	TRBD1	once	TRBV30	TRBJ2-3
CASSRVLGQVLQETQYF	TGCGCCAGCAGCCGAGTTTTGGGACAGGTATTACAAGAGACCCAGTACTTC	TRBD1	NA	TRBV5-1	TRBJ2-5
CASSSPGPGQYF	TGTGCCAGCAGCTCTCCCGGGCCGGGACAGTACTTC	NA	NA	TRBV6-6	TRBJ2-7
CASSLEDNPIAEAFF	TGTGCCAGCAGCTTGGAGGACAACCCTATCGCTGAAGCTTTCTTT	NA	NA	TRBV5-8	TRBJ1-1
CASSLTQYYGYTF	TGTGCCAGCAGCTTAACACAGTACTATGGCTACACCTTC	NA	NA	TRBV7-9	TRBJ1-2
CASRAGSPSGRTYEQYF	TGTGCCAGCAGAGCAGGGTCCCCGAGCGGGAGAACCTACGAGCAGTACTTC	TRBD2	NA	TRBV6-4	TRBJ2-7
CASSSGLAGGENEQFF	TGCGCCAGCAGCTCGGGACTAGCGGGAGGGGAAAATGAGCAGTTCTTC	TRBD2	NA	TRBV5-1	TRBJ2-1
CASSLGGGGEKLFF	TGTGCCAGCAGCTTAGGAGGGGGCGGTGAAAAACTGTTTTTT	TRBD1	NA	TRBV7-2	TRBJ1-4
CASSAQGASGNTIYF	TGTGCCAGCAGTGCACAGGGGGCCTCTGGAAACACCATATATTTT	TRBD1	NA	TRBV28	TRBJ1-3
CASSLLQGRSYSNQPQHF	TGTGCCAGCAGTTTGCTACAGGGACGAAGTTATAGCAATCAGCCCCAGCATTTT	NA	NA	TRBV28	TRBJ1-5
CASSYADSYEQYF	TGTGCCAGCAGTTACGCGGACAGCTACGAGCAGTACTTC	NA	NA	TRBV6-5	TRBJ2-7
CATSTRQGRRNEQFF	TGTGCCACCAGCACCCGACAGGGGAGGAGGAATGAGCAGTTCTTC	TRBD1	NA	TRBV15	TRBJ2-1
CASSTKGPGRDSPLHF	TGTGCCAGTAGTACAAAAGGGCCAGGGCGTGATTCACCCCTCCACTTT	NA	NA	TRBV19	TRBJ1-6
CASSFSTANYGYTF	TGCGCCAGCAGCTTCTCTACCGCTAACTATGGCTACACCTTC	NA	NA	TRBV5-1	TRBJ1-2
CASSYSTGSEQYF	TGTGCCAGCAGTTACTCTACAGGTAGCGAGCAGTACTTC	NA	NA	TRBV6-5	TRBJ2-7
CASSSQQNTEAFF	TGTGCCAGCAGTTCACAGCAGAACACTGAAGCTTTCTTT	NA	NA	TRBV25-1	TRBJ1-1
CASDRAKSNQPQHF	TGTGCCAGTGACAGGGCGAAGAGCAATCAGCCCCAGCATTTT	TRBD1	NA	TRBV19	TRBJ1-5
CAWSPIPLAGGTDTQYF	TGTGCCTGGAGTCCTATACCCCTAGCGGGAGGGACAGATACGCAGTATTTT	TRBD2	NA	TRBV30	TRBJ2-3
CASSSGPSGANVLTF	TGCGCCAGCAGCTCCGGTCCCTCTGGGGCCAACGTCCTGACTTTC	NA	NA	TRBV5-1	TRBJ2-6
CASSQGSGGNTEAFF	TGTGCCAGCAGCCAAGGGTCTGGCGGAAACACTGAAGCTTTCTTT	NA	NA	TRBV3-1/TRBV3-2	TRBJ1-1
CAIRETFSSYNEQFF	TGTGCCATCCGGGAGACCTTCAGCTCCTACAATGAGCAGTTCTTC	NA	NA	TRBV28	TRBJ2-1